Sequencing of this T cell receptor (beta chain) was carried out in a study of cytomegalovirus exposure and HLA in healthy donors. Study-wide points: A later analysis linked a missense DCLRE1C variant to TCR beta V- and J-gene trimming.

Remarks on this clone: The antigen is not known.

Primers: 60 Vbeta forward and 13 Jbeta reverse. Sequencing used immunoSEQ multiplex PCR; TCRdb keeps in-frame clones, though not all of them. The table lists fewer than 200,000 clones, around 82% of them singletons, with under 1.1% in the top ten. The sequencing sample was made of PBMCs. This receptor was identified in a man younger than 40 in good health and CMV-seronegative.

Written as DNA, the CDR3 is TGTGCCAGCAGCCCTAGTTGGGCGGGAGCGGGAGAAGGCGGGGAGCTGTTTTTT. Amino acids: CASSPSWAGAGEGGELFF. This chain links TRBV7-8 with TRBJ2-2, with 8 bases aligning to TRBD2. Germline CDR1 reads SGHVS; CDR2 reads FQNEAQ. This CDR3 has 18 residues. The V and J ends lost 5 bases and 7 bases, in that order; junction bases with no gene match: 18.